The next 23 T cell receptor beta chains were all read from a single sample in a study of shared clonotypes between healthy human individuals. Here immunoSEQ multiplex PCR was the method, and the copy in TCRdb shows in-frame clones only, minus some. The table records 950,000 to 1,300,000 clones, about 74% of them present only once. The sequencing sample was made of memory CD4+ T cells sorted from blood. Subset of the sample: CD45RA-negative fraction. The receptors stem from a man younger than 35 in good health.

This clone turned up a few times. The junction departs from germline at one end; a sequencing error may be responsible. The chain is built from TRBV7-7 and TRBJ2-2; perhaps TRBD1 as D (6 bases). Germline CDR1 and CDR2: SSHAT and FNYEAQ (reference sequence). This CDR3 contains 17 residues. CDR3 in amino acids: CASSLGGTGQGTGELFF. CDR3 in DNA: TGTGCTAGCAGCTTAGGAGGAACAGGGCAAGGCACCGGGGAGCTGTTTTTT.

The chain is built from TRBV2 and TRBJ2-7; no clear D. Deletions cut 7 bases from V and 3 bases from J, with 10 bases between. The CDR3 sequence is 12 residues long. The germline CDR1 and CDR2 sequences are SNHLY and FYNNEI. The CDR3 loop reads CASKVRNYEQYF. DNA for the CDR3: TGTGCCAGCAAGGTCCGGAACTACGAGCAGTACTTC.

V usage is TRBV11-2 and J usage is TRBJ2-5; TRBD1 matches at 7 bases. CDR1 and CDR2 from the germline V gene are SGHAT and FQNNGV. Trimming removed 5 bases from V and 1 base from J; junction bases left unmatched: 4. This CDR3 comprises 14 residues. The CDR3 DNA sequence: TGTGCCAGCAGCCCAAAGGGGGCCCAAGAGACCCAGTACTTC. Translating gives CASSPKGAQETQYF.

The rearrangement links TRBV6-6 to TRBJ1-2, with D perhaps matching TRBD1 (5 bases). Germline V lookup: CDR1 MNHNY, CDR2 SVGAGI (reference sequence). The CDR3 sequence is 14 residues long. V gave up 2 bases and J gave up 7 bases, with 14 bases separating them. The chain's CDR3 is CASSYTGDGSGYTF. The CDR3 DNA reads TGTGCCAGCAGTTACACAGGTGATGGGTCTGGCTACACCTTC.

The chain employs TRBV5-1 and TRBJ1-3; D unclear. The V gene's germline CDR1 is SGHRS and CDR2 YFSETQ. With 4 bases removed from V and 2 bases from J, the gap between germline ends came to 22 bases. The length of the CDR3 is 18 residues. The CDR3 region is CASSVESAARMAGNTIYF. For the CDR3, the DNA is TGCGCCAGCAGCGTCGAGTCAGCGGCCCGGATGGCTGGAAACACCATATATTTT.

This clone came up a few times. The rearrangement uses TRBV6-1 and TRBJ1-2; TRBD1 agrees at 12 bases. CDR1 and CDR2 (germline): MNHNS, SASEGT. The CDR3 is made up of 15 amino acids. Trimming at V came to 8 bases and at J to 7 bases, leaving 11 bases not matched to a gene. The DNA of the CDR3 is TGTGCCAGCGTGAGGGACAGGGGGCAGGTGTTTGGCTACACCTTC. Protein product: CASVRDRGQVFGYTF.

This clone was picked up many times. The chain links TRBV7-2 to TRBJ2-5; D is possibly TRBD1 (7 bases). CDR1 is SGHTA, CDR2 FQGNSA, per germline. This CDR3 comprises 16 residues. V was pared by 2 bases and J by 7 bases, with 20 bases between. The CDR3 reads CASSLYLQGGLGTQYF. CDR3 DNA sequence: TGTGCCAGCAGCTTATACTTGCAGGGGGGTTTGGGGACCCAGTACTTC.

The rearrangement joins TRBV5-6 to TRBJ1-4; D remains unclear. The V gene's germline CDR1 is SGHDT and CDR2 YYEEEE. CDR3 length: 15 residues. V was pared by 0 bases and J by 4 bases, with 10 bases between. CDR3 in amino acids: CASSLGVANNEKLFF. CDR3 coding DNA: TGTGCCAGCAGCTTGGGGGTCGCAAATAATGAAAAACTGTTTTTT.

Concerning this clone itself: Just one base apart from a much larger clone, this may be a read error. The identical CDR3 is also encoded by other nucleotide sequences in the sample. CDR3 nucleotide sequence: TGCGCCAGCAGCCACGGACTAGCAAGCACAGATACGCAGTATTTT. It codes for CASSHGLASTDTQYF. This rearrangement joins TRBV4-1 to TRBJ2-3; TRBD2 agrees at 8 bases. V shed 3 bases, J shed 0 bases, and the junction held 2 bases outside the gene matches. CDR3 length equals 15 residues. Germline assignment: CDR1 MGHRA and CDR2 YSYEKL.

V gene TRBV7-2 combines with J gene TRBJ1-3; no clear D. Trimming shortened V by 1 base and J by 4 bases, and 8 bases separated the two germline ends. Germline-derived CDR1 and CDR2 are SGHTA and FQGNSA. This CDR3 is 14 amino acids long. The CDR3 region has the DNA TGTGCCAGCAGCTTAGTACCGGGGGGAAACACCATATATTTT. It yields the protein CASSLVPGGNTIYF. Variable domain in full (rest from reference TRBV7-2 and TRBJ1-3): GAGVSQSPSNKVTEKGKDVELRCDPISGHTALYWYRQSLGQGLEFLIYFQGNSAPDKSGLPSDRFSAERTGGSVSTLTIQRTQQEDSAVYLCASSLVPGGNTIYFGEGSWLTVV.

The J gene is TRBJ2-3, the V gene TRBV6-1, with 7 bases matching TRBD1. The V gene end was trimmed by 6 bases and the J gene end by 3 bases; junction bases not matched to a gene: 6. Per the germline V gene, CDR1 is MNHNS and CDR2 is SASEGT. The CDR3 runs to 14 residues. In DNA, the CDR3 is TGTGCCAGCAGGTACAGGGGTCAGACAGATACGCAGTATTTT. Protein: CASRYRGQTDTQYF.

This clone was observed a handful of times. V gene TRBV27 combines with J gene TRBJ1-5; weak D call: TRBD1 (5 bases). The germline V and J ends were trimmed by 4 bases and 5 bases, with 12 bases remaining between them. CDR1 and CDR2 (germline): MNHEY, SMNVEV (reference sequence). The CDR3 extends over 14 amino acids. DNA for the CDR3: TGTGCCAGCAGTTCCGGCGACAGTCATCAGCCCCAGCATTTT. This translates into CASSSGDSHQPQHF.

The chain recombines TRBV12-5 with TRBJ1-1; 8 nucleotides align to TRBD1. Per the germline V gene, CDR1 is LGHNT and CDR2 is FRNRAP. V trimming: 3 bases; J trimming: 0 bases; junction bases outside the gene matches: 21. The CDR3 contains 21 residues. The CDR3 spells CASGFSPTGGIELLLNTEAFF. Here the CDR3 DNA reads TGTGCTAGTGGTTTCTCTCCCACAGGGGGGATTGAACTCCTGCTGAACACTGAAGCTTTCTTT. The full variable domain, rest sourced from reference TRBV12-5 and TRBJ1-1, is DARVTQTPRHKVTEMGQEVTMRCQPILGHNTVFWYRQTMMQGLELLAYFRNRAPLDDSGMPKDRFSAEMPDATLATLKIQPSEPRDSAVYFCASGFSPTGGIELLLNTEAFFGQGTRLTVV.

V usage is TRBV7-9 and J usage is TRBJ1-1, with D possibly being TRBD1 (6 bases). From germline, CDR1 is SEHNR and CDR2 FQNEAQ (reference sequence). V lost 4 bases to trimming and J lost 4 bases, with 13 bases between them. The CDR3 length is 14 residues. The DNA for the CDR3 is TGTGCCAGCAGCTCGTTTCAGGGGTCCACTGAAGCTTTCTTT. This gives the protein CASSSFQGSTEAFF.

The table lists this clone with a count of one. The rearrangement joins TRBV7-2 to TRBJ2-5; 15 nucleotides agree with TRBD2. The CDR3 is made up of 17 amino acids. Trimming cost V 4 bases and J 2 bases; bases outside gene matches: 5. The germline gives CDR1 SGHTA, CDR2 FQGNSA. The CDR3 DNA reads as TGTGCCAGCAGCTCCGGGACTAGCGGGAGGCTTCAAGAGACCCAGTACTTC. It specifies CASSSGTSGRLQETQYF.

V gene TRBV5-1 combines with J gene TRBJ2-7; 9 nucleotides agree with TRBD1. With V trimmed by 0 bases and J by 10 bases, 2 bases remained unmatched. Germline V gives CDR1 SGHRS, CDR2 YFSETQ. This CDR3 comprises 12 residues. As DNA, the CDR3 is TGCGCCAGCAGCTTGGAAACAGGGGGCCAGTACTTC. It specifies CASSLETGGQYF. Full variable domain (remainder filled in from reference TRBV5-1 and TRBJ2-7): KAGVTQTPRYLIKTRGQQVTLSCSPISGHRSVSWYQQTPGQGLQFLFEYFSETQRNKGNFPGRFSGRQFSNSRSEMNVSTLELGDSALYLCASSLETGGQYFGPGTRLTVT.

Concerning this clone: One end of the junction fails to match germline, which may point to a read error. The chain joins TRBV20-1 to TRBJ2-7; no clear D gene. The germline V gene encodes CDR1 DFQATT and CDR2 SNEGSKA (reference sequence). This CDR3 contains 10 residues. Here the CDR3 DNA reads TGCAGTGTTAGACCCTACGAGCAGTACTTC. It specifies CSVRPYEQYF.

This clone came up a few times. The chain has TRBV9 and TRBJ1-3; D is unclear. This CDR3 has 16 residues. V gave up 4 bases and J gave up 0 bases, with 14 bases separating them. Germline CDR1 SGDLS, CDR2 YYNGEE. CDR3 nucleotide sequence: TGTGCCAGCAGCCGACAAATGGAGGTCTCTGGAAACACCATATATTTT. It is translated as CASSRQMEVSGNTIYF.

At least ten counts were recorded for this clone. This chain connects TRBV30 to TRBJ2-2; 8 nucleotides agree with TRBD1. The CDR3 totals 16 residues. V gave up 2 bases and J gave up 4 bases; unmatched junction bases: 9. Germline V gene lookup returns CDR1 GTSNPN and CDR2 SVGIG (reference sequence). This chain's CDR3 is CAWSLGRTGLTGELFF. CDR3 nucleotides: TGTGCCTGGAGTCTCGGCAGGACAGGGCTCACCGGGGAGCTGTTTTTT.

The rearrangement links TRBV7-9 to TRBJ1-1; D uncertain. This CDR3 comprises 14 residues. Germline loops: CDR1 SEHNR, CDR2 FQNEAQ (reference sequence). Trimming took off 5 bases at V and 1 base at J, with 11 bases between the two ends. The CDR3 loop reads CASSPIIANTEAFF. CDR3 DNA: TGTGCCAGCAGCCCAATAATAGCGAACACTGAAGCTTTCTTT.

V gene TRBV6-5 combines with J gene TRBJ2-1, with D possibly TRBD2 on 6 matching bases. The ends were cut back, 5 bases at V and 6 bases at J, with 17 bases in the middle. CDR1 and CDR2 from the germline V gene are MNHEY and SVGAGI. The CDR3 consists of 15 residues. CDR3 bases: TGTGCCAGCAGTGCCACCCAGGGACTTACCAATGAGCAGTTCTTC. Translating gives CASSATQGLTNEQFF.

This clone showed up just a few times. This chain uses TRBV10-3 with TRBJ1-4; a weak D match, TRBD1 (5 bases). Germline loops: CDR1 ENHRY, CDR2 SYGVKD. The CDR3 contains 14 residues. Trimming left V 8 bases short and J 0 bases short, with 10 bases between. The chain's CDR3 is CAIGGGTTNEKLFF. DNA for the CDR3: TGTGCCATCGGGGGAGGAACAACTAATGAAAAACTGTTTTTT.

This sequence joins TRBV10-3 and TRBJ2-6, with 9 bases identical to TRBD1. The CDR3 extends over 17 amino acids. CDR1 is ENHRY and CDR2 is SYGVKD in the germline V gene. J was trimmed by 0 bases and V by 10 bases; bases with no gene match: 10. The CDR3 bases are TGTGCCAGCAGCCGGGACAGGGATTCCTCTGGGGCCAACGTCCTGACTTTC. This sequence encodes CASSRDRDSSGANVLTF.